Following are 23 T cell receptor beta chains from one sample sequenced in a study of early T cells in non-severe SARS-CoV-2 infection. From the 5' RACE reads, TCRdb called clonotypes with MiXCR, one entry per CDR3 protein. The data contain tens of thousands of distinct CDR3 sequences, 10% of them singletons. The sequenced sample was whole blood. The receptors here all came from an adult who was a healthcare worker with PCR-confirmed SARS-CoV-2 infection or an uninfected control (not recorded which).

Many counts were recorded for this clonotype. CDR3 sequence (DNA): TGTGCCAGCAGTACCGGGACAGGTCCCTACGAGCAGTACTTC. It yields the protein CASSTGTGPYEQYF. The chain is built from TRBV27 and TRBJ2-7; 8 bases align to TRBD1. The CDR3 has 14 residues. Germline CDR1 reads MNHEY; CDR2 reads SMNVEV (reference sequence). Germline trimming cut 5 bases from V and 2 bases from J; bases unmatched to any gene: 5.

The V and J genes are TRBV15 and TRBJ2-3; D ambiguous. The CDR3 has 13 residues. Germline V gene lookup returns CDR1 LNHNV and CDR2 YYDKDF (reference sequence). Trimming stripped 0 bases from V and 2 bases from J, with 3 bases between. For the CDR3, the DNA is TGTGCCACCAGCAGAGATCCCACAGATACGCAGTATTTT. Translation: CATSRDPTDTQYF.

This clonotype was seen more than once but under ten times. V is TRBV4-3 and J is TRBJ2-2; TRBD2 is a possible D gene (6 bases). CDR1 is LGHNA and CDR2 is YSLEER in the germline V gene. V lost 0 bases and J 4 bases, leaving 12 bases between the germline ends. This CDR3 contains 16 residues. The CDR3 DNA follows: TGCGCCAGCAGCCAAGATTCGGGGGAGAGCACCGGGGAGCTGTTTTTT. This gives the protein CASSQDSGESTGELFF.

This clonotype was counted a few times. This rearrangement joins TRBV3-1 to TRBJ1-2; tentatively, D is TRBD1 (6 bases). The germline V gene has CDR1 LGHDT and CDR2 YNNKEL (reference sequence). The V and J ends lost 1 base and 8 bases respectively, with 14 bases between them. This CDR3 is 14 amino acids long. CDR3 in DNA: TGTGCCAGCAGCCAAGGTGGAGGGGGAATCGGCTACACCTTC. Its protein product is CASSQGGGGIGYTF.

This clonotype occurred once. With a much larger clone just one base away, this may be a read error. V gene TRBV7-3 combines with J gene TRBJ2-1; TRBD2 matches 9 bases. There are 14 residues in the CDR3. The germline V gene encodes CDR1 SGHTA and CDR2 FQGTGA. Trimming at V came to 3 bases and at J to 9 bases, leaving 6 bases not matched to a gene. In DNA, the CDR3 is TGTGCCAGCAGCTTCGGTAGCGGGAGCAGTGAGCAGTTCTTC. It is translated as CASSFGSGSSEQFF.

The chain carries TRBV11-1 and TRBJ2-7, with D possibly called TRBD1 or TRBD2 (5 bases each). Trimming left V 5 bases short and J 3 bases short, with 17 bases between. CDR1 is SGHAT and CDR2 is FQDESV in the germline V gene (reference sequence). This CDR3 spans 15 amino acids. CDR3 protein: CASSTSEGKNYEQYF. CDR3 sequence (DNA): TGTGCCAGCAGCACCTCAGAGGGGAAGAACTACGAGCAGTACTTC.

CDR3 loop: CASSEGIRSPYGYTF. CDR3 DNA sequence: TGTGCCAGCAGTGAAGGTATACGCTCGCCCTATGGCTACACCTTC. J is TRBJ1-2 and V is TRBV2; D is uncertain. The germline gives CDR1 SNHLY, CDR2 FYNNEI. Between the trimmed V and J ends, which lost 1 base and 4 bases, there was a span of 13 bases. This CDR3 contains 15 residues.

The chain has TRBV13 and TRBJ2-7; 10 bases are a match to TRBD2. The CDR3 runs 14 residues. Unmatched junction bases numbered 7, after V lost 8 bases and J lost 3 bases. The V gene's germline CDR1 is PRHDT and CDR2 FYEKMQ (reference sequence). CDR3 loop: CASGGASGSYEQYF. Here the CDR3 DNA reads TGTGCCAGCGGAGGGGCTAGCGGGAGCTACGAGCAGTACTTC.

The chain has TRBV5-5 and TRBJ1-4; 7 nucleotides line up with TRBD1. This CDR3 is built from 16 residues. V was pared by 3 bases and J by 3 bases, with 8 bases of the junction left unmatched. CDR1 SGHKS and CDR2 YYEKEE come from the germline V gene (reference sequence). The CDR3: CASSYSAGTANEKLFF. The CDR3 DNA reads as TGTGCCAGCAGCTACAGTGCCGGGACAGCTAATGAAAAACTGTTTTTT.

Many counts were recorded for this clonotype. This rearrangement joins TRBV5-4 to TRBJ2-7; 11 bases line up with TRBD2. The CDR3 consists of 15 residues. V trimming: 5 bases; J trimming: 5 bases; junction bases outside the gene matches: 9. CDR1 is SGHNT, CDR2 YYREEE, per germline (reference sequence). The CDR3 loop reads CASSHRLAGLNEQYF. In DNA, the CDR3 is TGTGCCAGCAGTCATCGACTAGCGGGATTAAACGAGCAGTACTTC.

This clonotype appeared a few times. The chain carries TRBV7-3 and TRBJ2-1; 10 bases align to TRBD2. Per germline, CDR1 SGHTA and CDR2 FQGTGA. Trimming took 1 base from V and 3 from J; bases not matched to a gene: 6. The CDR3 length is 17 residues. The CDR3 spells CASSLRIRTSGYNEQFF. CDR3 in DNA: TGTGCCAGCAGCTTAAGAATCAGGACTAGCGGCTACAATGAGCAGTTCTTC. Together with reference TRBV7-3 and TRBJ2-1, the CDR3 gives the full variable domain: GAGVSQTPSNKVTEKGKYVELRCDPISGHTALYWYRQSLGQGPEFLIYFQGTGAADDSGLPNDRFFAVRPEGSVSTLKIQRTERGDSAVYLCASSLRIRTSGYNEQFFGPGTRLTVL.

The chain carries TRBV5-1 and TRBJ2-4; maybe TRBD2 (5 bases). This CDR3 contains 14 residues. Trimming shortened V by 0 bases and J by 2 bases, and 6 bases separated the two germline ends. Germline-derived CDR1 and CDR2 are SGHRS and YFSETQ. CDR3 residues: CASSLDGTKNIQYF. For the CDR3, the DNA is TGCGCCAGCAGCTTGGACGGGACCAAAAACATTCAGTACTTC. The complete variable domain, with remaining parts taken from reference TRBV5-1 and TRBJ2-4, reads KAGVTQTPRYLIKTRGQQVTLSCSPISGHRSVSWYQQTPGQGLQFLFEYFSETQRNKGNFPGRFSGRQFSNSRSEMNVSTLELGDSALYLCASSLDGTKNIQYFGAGTRLSVL.

This chain uses TRBV25-1 with TRBJ2-3, with no clear D. Trimming stripped 2 bases from V and 0 bases from J, with 15 bases between. Germline CDR1 is MGHDK and CDR2 is SYGVNS. The CDR3 consists of 17 residues. The CDR3 loop is CASSEEAGPPSTDTQYF. Here the CDR3 DNA reads TGTGCCAGCAGTGAAGAGGCAGGACCCCCTAGCACAGATACGCAGTATTTT.

For this clonotype: Compared with germline, one end of the junction differs, possibly owing to a read error. The chain uses TRBV6-5 and TRBJ1-6, with no clear D. Germline CDR1 MNHEY, CDR2 SVGAGI. This CDR3 has 15 amino acids. The CDR3 nucleotides read TGTGCCAGCTGTTACTGGAACTCCTATAATTCACCCCTCCACTTT. Translated, it gives CASCYWNSYNSPLHF.

This clonotype was observed at least ten times. The genes are TRBV12-3 or TRBV12-4 and TRBJ2-7; TRBD2 agrees at 7 bases. The CDR3 consists of 14 residues. The V and J ends lost 6 bases and 2 bases, in that order; junction bases with no gene match: 7. The CDR3, as DNA: TGTGCCAGCAGGGCCGGGGGGAGGGCCTACGAGCAGTACTTC. Translation: CASRAGGRAYEQYF.

This clonotype was seen many times. The CDR3 region has the DNA TGTGCCAGCAGTTACGGACCCCAGGGCCCAGATACGCAGTATTTT. Protein: CASSYGPQGPDTQYF. V and J are TRBV12-3 or TRBV12-4 and TRBJ2-3; D may be TRBD1 (5 bases). The length of the CDR3 is 15 residues. The V end was cut by 4 bases, the J end by 4 bases, with 15 bases between.

The table lists this clonotype with a few counts. The J gene is TRBJ2-7, the V gene TRBV11-2, with 7 bases matching TRBD1. This CDR3 has 14 amino acids. Unmatched junction bases numbered 6, after V lost 3 bases and J lost 4 bases. The germline CDR1 and CDR2 sequences are SGHAT and FQNNGV. The CDR3 loop is CASSLGTVGYEQYF. As DNA, the CDR3 is TGTGCCAGCAGCTTGGGGACAGTTGGGTACGAGCAGTACTTC. Full variable domain (missing parts from reference TRBV11-2 and TRBJ2-7): EAGVAQSPRYKIIEKRQSVAFWCNPISGHATLYWYQQILGQGPKLLIQFQNNGVVDDSQLPKDRFSAERLKGVDSTLKIQPAKLEDSAVYLCASSLGTVGYEQYFGPGTRLTVT.

This clonotype has just a few counts. The genes are TRBV5-5 and TRBJ2-3; 8 nucleotides agree with TRBD1. V lost 3 bases to trimming and J lost 13 bases; unmatched junction nucleotides: 7. Germline CDR1 and CDR2: SGHKS and YYEKEE (reference sequence). This CDR3 region has 12 residues. In DNA, the CDR3 is TGTGCCAGCAGCTATCTGGACAGGGCGGAGTATTTT. Translating gives CASSYLDRAEYF.

V is TRBV5-1 and J is TRBJ2-1, with D tentatively TRBD1 (6 bases). Germline CDR1 reads SGHRS; CDR2 reads YFSETQ. CDR3 size: 15 residues. Trimming cost V 4 bases and J 0 bases, with 11 bases left between them. The CDR3 sequence: CASSQGSSSYNEQFF. The CDR3 DNA sequence: TGCGCCAGCAGCCAGGGGTCGAGCTCCTACAATGAGCAGTTCTTC.

This clonotype occurred many times. This chain connects TRBV7-9 to TRBJ2-1; D is unresolved. Trimming removed 3 bases from V and 9 bases from J, with 6 bases in between. The CDR3 sequence is 11 residues long. Germline V gene lookup returns CDR1 SEHNR and CDR2 FQNEAQ (reference sequence). CDR3 bases: TGTGCCAGCAGCTTCGGCGCTGAGCAGTTCTTC. As protein: CASSFGAEQFF.

In this sample, this clonotype is medium-sized. The chain carries TRBV5-1 and TRBJ2-7; 12 positions agree with TRBD2. The CDR3 length is 15 residues. The ends lost 4 bases at V and 2 bases at J; junction bases unmatched: 4. The germline CDR1 and CDR2 sequences are SGHRS and YFSETQ. CDR3 sequence (DNA): TGCGCCAGCAGCCAAAGACTAGCGGGAGCCTACGAGCAGTACTTC. Its translation: CASSQRLAGAYEQYF.

The chain employs TRBV10-3 and TRBJ1-4; D call uncertain. Germline V gene data show CDR1 as ENHRY and CDR2 as SYGVKD. CDR3 length: 14 amino acids. The ends were cut back, 2 bases at V and 8 bases at J, with 12 bases in the middle. CDR3 in amino acids: CAISEEGSWEKLFF. The CDR3 DNA follows: TGTGCCATCAGTGAGGAAGGGTCGTGGGAAAAACTGTTTTTT.

This clonotype came up many times. In DNA, the CDR3 is TGTGCCAGCAGCTTAGGAGGTGGGAGAAGCTACAATGAGCAGTTCTTC. The encoded protein is CASSLGGGRSYNEQFF. The chain couples TRBV7-2 to TRBJ2-1; weak D call: TRBD2 (5 bases). Trimming cost V 1 base and J 3 bases, with 13 bases left between them. The CDR3 totals 16 residues. The V gene's germline CDR1 is SGHTA and CDR2 FQGNSA.